Detailed here is one TCR beta chain. This entry belongs to a study of blood T cell repertoires in COVID-19. Study-level information: COVID-19 samples from acute and convalescent phases originated in the United States, Italy and Spain. Sources were T cells, B-cell-depleted T cells, or PBMCs; the material itself was cDNA or gDNA.

The CDR3 loop spans 13 amino acids. In germline, CDR1 is MNHEY, CDR2 SVGAGI. The trim removed 6 bases at V and 12 bases at J, leaving 10 bases unmatched. Authors' analysis steps: Reference gene primer amplification in the assay estimated nucleated cell counts. Assay: immunoSEQ multiplex PCR; the TCRdb copy retains only in-frame clones and omits some. V, J and clone size derive from that table, while D and trimming were established from the DNA sequence. The sample yields more than 400,000 clones, 80% to 90% seen once. The genes are TRBV6-5 and TRBJ1-4; TRBD1 aligns across 7 bases. The source material was peripheral blood. This receptor was taken from a human donor in a cohort sampled during active COVID-19. The CDR3 DNA is TGTGCCAGCAGCGAGATTCGGACAGGAGAACTGTTTTTT. This translates into CASSEIRTGELFF.